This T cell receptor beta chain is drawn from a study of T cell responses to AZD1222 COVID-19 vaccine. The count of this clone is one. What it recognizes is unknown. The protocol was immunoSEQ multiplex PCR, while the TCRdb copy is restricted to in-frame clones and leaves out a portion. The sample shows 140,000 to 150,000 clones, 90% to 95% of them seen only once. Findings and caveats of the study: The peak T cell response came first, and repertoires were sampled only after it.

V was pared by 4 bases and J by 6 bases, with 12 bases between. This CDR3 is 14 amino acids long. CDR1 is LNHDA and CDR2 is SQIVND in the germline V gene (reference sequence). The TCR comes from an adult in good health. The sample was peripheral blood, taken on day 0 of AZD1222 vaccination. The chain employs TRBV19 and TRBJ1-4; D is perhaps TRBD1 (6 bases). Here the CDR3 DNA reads TGTGCCAGTAGTAGCAGGGGAGGGGATGAAAAACTGTTTTTT. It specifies CASSSRGGDEKLFF. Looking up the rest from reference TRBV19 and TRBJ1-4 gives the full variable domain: DGGITQSPKYLFRKEGQNVTLSCEQNLNHDAMYWYRQDPGQGLRLIYYSQIVNDFQKGDIAEGYSVSREKKESFPLTVTSAQKNPTAFYLCASSSRGGDEKLFFGSGTQLSVL.